One and the same sample provided the 32 T cell receptor beta chains below, sequenced in a study of T cells in Graves' hyperthyroidism and ophthalmopathy. From RNA transcripts, TCR beta CDR3 regions were amplified. A set of HTBI primers served as the primers for a first-round RT-PCR of the TCR CDR3. A single record per CDR3 protein comes from TCRdb applying MiXCR to the multiplex PCR reads. Altogether under 400,000 distinct CDR3 sequences are present, around 13% being singletons, with the ten largest covering approximately 11%. Material: blood. These receptor sequences come from a woman between 55 and 75 years old with Graves' hyperthyroidism.

At least ten counts were recorded for this clonotype. This chain uses TRBV18 with TRBJ2-2; maybe TRBD2 (7 bases). The CDR3 is 16 amino acids. CDR1 and CDR2 (germline): KGHSH, LQKENI. V lost 0 bases, J lost 3 bases, and 11 bases lay in between. CDR3: CASSPPGGPDTGELFF. For the CDR3, the DNA is TGTGCCAGCTCACCACCGGGGGGGCCAGACACCGGGGAGCTGTTTTTT.

Only a few counts were recorded for this clonotype. The chain has TRBV7-6 and TRBJ2-5, with a possible D match to TRBD2 (5 bases). The CDR3 loop spans 12 amino acids. Germline values: CDR1 SGHVS, CDR2 FNYEAQ. The V end lost 4 bases, the J end lost 9 bases, and 12 bases lay between the germline ends. The CDR3 DNA follows: TGTGCCAGCAGCTCCCTAGCTACGGCCCAGTACTTC. Translating it yields CASSSLATAQYF.

This rearrangement joins TRBV20-1 to TRBJ2-3, with 8 bases that match TRBD1. V was clipped by 1 base and J by 2 bases; unmatched bases: 5. Germline lookup yields CDR1 DFQATT and CDR2 SNEGSKA (reference sequence). This CDR3 has 15 residues. In DNA, the CDR3 is TGCAGTGCTAGAGTTAGGACAGGGTACACAGATACGCAGTATTTT. Amino acids: CSARVRTGYTDTQYF.

The chain is built from TRBV19 and TRBJ2-7; D is uncertain. The V gene's germline CDR1 is LNHDA and CDR2 SQIVND (reference sequence). V lost 4 bases, J lost 2 bases, and 15 bases lay in between. This CDR3 is 15 amino acids long. This CDR3 reads CASSTTLGLTYEQYF. As DNA, the CDR3 is TGTGCCAGTAGTACAACATTAGGCCTAACCTACGAGCAGTACTTC.

This clonotype was detected ten times or more. The rearrangement uses TRBV7-2 and TRBJ2-3; D gene uncertain. The CDR3 has 13 residues. With 3 bases removed from V and 7 bases from J, the gap between germline ends came to 11 bases. The germline V gene has CDR1 SGHTA and CDR2 FQGNSA. The CDR3 DNA sequence: TGTGCCAGCAGCTTGGACCCATGGTATACGCAGTATTTT. It encodes CASSLDPWYTQYF.

The chain links TRBV18 to TRBJ1-1; D may be TRBD1 (6 bases). V dropped 3 bases and J dropped 6 bases, with 14 bases sitting between them. Germline values: CDR1 KGHSH, CDR2 LQKENI. This CDR3 spans 14 amino acids. The CDR3 DNA sequence: TGTGCCAGCTCACCCTGGGACACTAGCCCTGAAGCTTTCTTT. Translated, it gives CASSPWDTSPEAFF.

This clonotype occurred many times. This chain uses TRBV6-6 with TRBJ1-3, with D unresolved. Between the trimmed V and J ends, which lost 2 bases and 7 bases, there was a span of 9 bases. This CDR3 region has 13 residues. CDR1 is MNHNY, CDR2 SVGAGI, per germline (reference sequence). The CDR3 DNA follows: TGTGCCAGCAGTTACCCCGGAGGGAACACCATATATTTT. This codes for CASSYPGGNTIYF.

The chain is built from TRBV29-1 and TRBJ1-1, with D possibly TRBD1 on 5 matching bases. CDR1 and CDR2 from the germline V gene are SQVTM and ANQGSEA. Trimming left V 5 bases short and J 3 bases short, with 10 bases between. The CDR3 is made up of 12 amino acids. This chain's CDR3 is CSVISGYTEAFF. The CDR3 DNA follows: TGCAGCGTTATCTCAGGGTACACTGAAGCTTTCTTT.

This clonotype has at least ten counts. V gene TRBV5-1 combines with J gene TRBJ2-3, with 9 nucleotides matching TRBD2. The V gene end was trimmed by 3 bases and the J gene end by 0 bases; junction bases not matched to a gene: 2. The germline V gene encodes CDR1 SGHRS and CDR2 YFSETQ. The CDR3 is 15 amino acids. This CDR3 is CASSSTSGSTDTQYF. The CDR3 coding sequence is TGCGCCAGCAGCTCGACTAGCGGCAGCACAGATACGCAGTATTTT.

This clonotype appeared many times. This sequence joins TRBV20-1 and TRBJ1-2; 7 nucleotides align to TRBD1. The CDR3 loop spans 14 amino acids. Trimming removed 3 bases from V and 2 bases from J; junction bases left unmatched: 6. The germline gives CDR1 DFQATT, CDR2 SNEGSKA (reference sequence). CDR3 bases: TGCAGTGCTAGTCAGGGGGTGAGGAACTATGGCTACACCTTC. It is translated as CSASQGVRNYGYTF.

The V call is TRBV6-9, the J call TRBJ2-5; D gene ambiguous. The V end was cut by 4 bases, the J end by 2 bases, with 11 bases between. This CDR3 has 14 residues. Germline loops: CDR1 MNHGY, CDR2 SVAAGI. The CDR3 DNA follows: TGTGCCAGCAGTTTAGAAAACGGACAAGAGACCCAGTACTTC. It is translated as CASSLENGQETQYF.

V is TRBV20-1 and J is TRBJ1-3; D perhaps matches TRBD1 (5 bases). CDR3 length: 13 amino acids. Looked up from germline, CDR1 is DFQATT and CDR2 is SNEGSKA (reference sequence). V gave up 3 bases and J gave up 3 bases, with 9 bases separating them. The CDR3 DNA reads TGCAGTGCTAGTGGGGGGGTTGGAAACACCATATATTTT. Its translation is CSASGGVGNTIYF.

This clonotype was observed at least ten times. V gene TRBV5-1 combines with J gene TRBJ2-7, with D possibly being TRBD1 (7 bases). Trimming removed 1 base at V and 3 bases at J, with 17 bases between. The germline V gene encodes CDR1 SGHRS and CDR2 YFSETQ. There are 16 residues in the CDR3. CDR3: CASSLRRGETNYEQYF. Written as DNA, the CDR3 is TGCGCCAGCAGCTTGCGCAGGGGGGAGACTAACTACGAGCAGTACTTC.

This clonotype was recorded a few times. The chain couples TRBV6-1 to TRBJ1-5; maybe TRBD1 (5 bases). V lost 1 base to trimming and J lost 6 bases, with 13 bases between them. This CDR3 is 15 amino acids long. Germline loops: CDR1 MNHNS, CDR2 SASEGT. The CDR3 sequence is CASSEDVGAAQPQHF. CDR3 DNA: TGTGCCAGCAGTGAAGACGTAGGGGCGGCTCAGCCCCAGCATTTT.

The gene calls are TRBV6-2 or TRBV6-3 and TRBJ1-1; D ambiguous. Germline-derived CDR1 and CDR2 are MNHEY and SVGEGT. The CDR3 spans 15 residues. The ends were cut back, 2 bases at V and 3 bases at J, with 13 bases in the middle. CDR3 DNA sequence: TGTGCCAGCAGTTACGCCGCAATAGCGGACACTGAAGCTTTCTTT. It yields the protein CASSYAAIADTEAFF.

This clonotype was seen ten or more times. The genes are TRBV12-5 and TRBJ2-4; D is ambiguous. The V and J ends lost 5 bases and 3 bases respectively, with 11 bases between them. The CDR3 consists of 14 residues. Per germline, CDR1 LGHNT and CDR2 FRNRAP. The CDR3 bases are TGTGCTAGTGGTCCGTTCCTAGGCAAAAACATTCAGTACTTC. Translated, it gives CASGPFLGKNIQYF.

V and J are TRBV7-3 and TRBJ2-7; 8 bases fit TRBD1. The CDR3 runs 16 residues. The junction had 13 bases not matched to a gene; V was cut back by 5 bases and J by 4 bases. Germline lookup yields CDR1 SGHTA and CDR2 FQGTGA. The CDR3 region has the DNA TGTGCCAGCAGCACAACTCGGACAGGGAGAGTTTACGAGCAGTACTTC. The encoded protein is CASSTTRTGRVYEQYF.

This clonotype was counted many times. The chain carries TRBV7-3 and TRBJ2-1; possibly TRBD1 for D (8 bases). The CDR3 has 14 residues. Germline loops: CDR1 SGHTA, CDR2 FQGTGA. Trimming pared 4 bases from V and 9 bases from J, leaving 16 bases between. As DNA, the CDR3 is TGTGCCAGCAGCTCCGGGGGGACAGGCAGTGAGCAGTTCTTC. Protein product: CASSSGGTGSEQFF.

This clonotype has a count of ten or more. The chain has TRBV18 and TRBJ2-3, with TRBD2 matching over 7 bases. V lost 6 bases and J lost 4; bases outside the gene matches: 7. The CDR3 consists of 14 residues. Germline-derived CDR1 and CDR2 are KGHSH and LQKENI. The CDR3 protein is CASSPTSKSDTQYF. Here the CDR3 DNA reads TGTGCCAGCTCGCCGACTAGCAAGTCAGATACGCAGTATTTT.

The chain uses TRBV12-3 or TRBV12-4 and TRBJ2-5, with 9 bases that match TRBD1. With 8 bases clipped from V and 4 bases from J, the junction kept 8 bases outside the gene matches. CDR3 length equals 14 residues. In DNA, the CDR3 is TGTGCCAGCGGAACGACAGGGGGGGGAGAGACCCAGTACTTC. This codes for CASGTTGGGETQYF.

In this sample, this clonotype turned up many times. The V call is TRBV7-8, the J call TRBJ2-7; 8 bases line up with TRBD2. The germline CDR1 and CDR2 sequences are SGHVS and FQNEAQ. The CDR3 consists of 13 residues. V was pared by 4 bases and J by 5 bases, with 4 bases of the junction left unmatched. The CDR3 DNA follows: TGTGCCAGCAGCTCGGGAGGGCCAAACGAGCAGTACTTC. This gives the protein CASSSGGPNEQYF.

This clonotype was seen a handful of times. It may be a read error: a sequence one base away is much more abundant. The chain uses TRBV13 and TRBJ2-5, with a possible D match to TRBD1 (6 bases). The ends were cut back, 4 bases at V and 9 bases at J, with 18 bases in the middle. This CDR3 contains 14 residues. Per the germline V gene, CDR1 is PRHDT and CDR2 is FYEKMQ (reference sequence). The CDR3 loop is CASSSPDRGEAQYF. DNA for the CDR3: TGTGCCAGCAGCTCCCCGGACAGAGGCGAGGCCCAGTACTTC.

Ten or more counts support this clonotype. CDR3: CASSPGTSEAEQFF. The CDR3 DNA sequence: TGTGCCAGCTCACCAGGGACTAGCGAGGCTGAGCAGTTCTTC. The chain links TRBV18 to TRBJ2-1, with 10 positions matching TRBD2. V lost 2 bases and J lost 9; bases outside the gene matches: 4. This CDR3 comprises 14 residues. Germline CDR1 KGHSH, CDR2 LQKENI. Full variable domain (remainder filled in from reference TRBV18 and TRBJ2-1): NAGVMQNPRHLVRRRGQEARLRCSPMKGHSHVYWYRQLPEEGLKFMVYLQKENIIDESGMPKERFSAEFPKEGPSILRIQQVVRGDSAAYFCASSPGTSEAEQFFGPGTRLTVL.

This clonotype was observed a handful of times. The genes are TRBV9 and TRBJ1-1; 7 bases map to TRBD1. With V trimmed by 2 bases and J by 4 bases, 8 bases remained unmatched. CDR1 is SGDLS and CDR2 is YYNGEE in the germline V gene. CDR3 length equals 15 residues. The CDR3 DNA sequence: TGTGCCAGCAGCGTCGGACAGGTCGTTTCCACTGAAGCTTTCTTT. It encodes CASSVGQVVSTEAFF.

This clonotype turned up a few times. The rearrangement uses TRBV20-1 and TRBJ2-2, with D unresolved. This CDR3 comprises 11 residues. In germline, CDR1 is DFQATT, CDR2 SNEGSKA (reference sequence). Deletions cut 2 bases from V and 5 bases from J, with 3 bases between. Written as DNA, the CDR3 is TGCAGTGCTAGACTGACCGGGGAGCTGTTTTTT. It codes for CSARLTGELFF.

The chain is built from TRBV7-9 and TRBJ2-5; 12 nucleotides match TRBD2. The CDR3 totals 15 residues. Germline V gene sequence: CDR1 SEHNR, CDR2 FQNEAQ (reference sequence). Trimming cost V 5 bases and J 5 bases; bases outside gene matches: 6. DNA for the CDR3: TGTGCCAGCAGCCCCATGACTAGCGGGAGTGAGACCCAGTACTTC. Its translation is CASSPMTSGSETQYF.

The gene calls are TRBV7-6 and TRBJ2-2; TRBD2 aligns across 8 bases. The CDR3 is 15 amino acids. Unmatched junction bases numbered 6, after V lost 5 bases and J lost 4 bases. Germline CDR1 and CDR2: SGHVS and FNYEAQ. The CDR3 here is CASSQSGGGTGELFF. The CDR3 DNA follows: TGTGCCAGCAGCCAGTCGGGAGGGGGCACCGGGGAGCTGTTTTTT.

This clonotype was detected many times. The chain links TRBV9 to TRBJ1-1; a possible D gene is TRBD1 (5 bases). V lost 4 bases and J lost 4, with 20 bases in between. Per the germline V gene, CDR1 is SGDLS and CDR2 is YYNGEE. CDR3 length equals 16 residues. The chain's CDR3 is CASSPSPRESLTEAFF. CDR3 nucleotide sequence: TGTGCCAGCAGCCCTTCTCCCAGGGAATCGCTCACTGAAGCTTTCTTT.

This clonotype was observed many times. This rearrangement joins TRBV30 to TRBJ1-1; D gene uncertain. The CDR3 has 12 amino acids. Trimming shortened V by 0 bases and J by 6 bases, and 8 bases separated the two germline ends. In germline, CDR1 is GTSNPN, CDR2 SVGIG (reference sequence). DNA of the CDR3: TGTGCCTGGAGTGTTTATGGTGCTGAAGCTTTCTTT. Its protein is CAWSVYGAEAFF.

There are many counts of this clonotype. The V call is TRBV30, the J call TRBJ2-2, with D unresolved. This CDR3 is 13 amino acids long. V was clipped by 2 bases and J by 2 bases, with 6 bases between them. Germline V gene data show CDR1 as GTSNPN and CDR2 as SVGIG (reference sequence). The CDR3 sequence: CAWSTLNTGELFF. The CDR3 DNA reads TGTGCCTGGAGTACACTAAACACCGGGGAGCTGTTTTTT.

This clonotype was counted many times. The chain has TRBV6-1 and TRBJ2-3; D is unclear. V lost 7 bases and J lost 4, with 15 bases in between. The CDR3 extends over 14 amino acids. Germline V CDR1 and CDR2: MNHNS, SASEGT. CDR3 DNA sequence: TGTGCCAGCAAGCTGGGTCGAGCATCAGATACGCAGTATTTT. Translating gives CASKLGRASDTQYF.

This clonotype was counted many times. The gene calls are TRBV18 and TRBJ1-3; 7 nucleotides line up with TRBD1. The CDR3 consists of 15 residues. The V and J ends lost 6 bases and 0 bases, in that order; junction bases with no gene match: 5. Germline V lookup: CDR1 KGHSH, CDR2 LQKENI. DNA of the CDR3: TGTGCCAGCTCTACAACAGGGGCCTCTGGAAACACCATATATTTT. Protein sequence: CASSTTGASGNTIYF.